This T cell receptor beta chain was retrieved from a study of cytomegalovirus exposure and HLA in healthy donors. Study results and limitations: Clonal expansion was found to be greater in HLA-associated TCR beta chains than in equally common others in a later analysis. Among immune exposure information, only CMV serostatus was available.

As for the donors, each was a healthy bone marrow donor. The trim removed 4 bases at V and 7 bases at J, leaving 3 bases unmatched. Germline assignment: CDR1 MGHRA and CDR2 YSYEKL. The CDR3 covers 13 residues. A note on this clone: Its specificity is unknown. The sample contains more than one DNA sequence encoding this CDR3.

PCR used 60 Vbeta primers and 13 Jbeta primers. The data were produced by immunoSEQ multiplex PCR, yet TCRdb's version contains in-frame clones alone and is incomplete. The sample holds 100,000 to 150,000 clones; roughly 80% are singletons and the top ten take approximately 3.5%. The material sequenced was PBMCs. V and J are TRBV4-1 and TRBJ2-2, with 7 bases fitting TRBD1. The clonotype originates from a woman between 35 and 50 years old in good health and CMV-seropositive. The CDR3 spells CASSPRTGGELFF. In nucleotides, the CDR3 is TGCGCCAGCAGCCCCAGGACAGGCGGGGAGCTGTTTTTT.